This T cell receptor beta chain was sequenced during a study of CD8 T cells in ankylosing spondylitis. Findings and limits, study-wide: In ankylosing spondylitis blood, a motif of several highly homologous TCR beta variants appeared characteristic. Significant enrichment of disease-linked clones was reportedly seen in matched ankylosing spondylitis synovial fluid.

Library preparation for TCR beta used quantitative 5'-RACE with molecular barcodes. Each CDR3 protein is one row after TCRdb ran MiXCR on the 5' RACE reads. This sample has just under 550,000 distinct CDR3 sequences; roughly 13% occur once, and the top ten carry almost 7%. With 2 bases removed from V and 4 bases from J, the gap between germline ends came to 11 bases. The CDR3 consists of 15 residues. The germline V gene encodes CDR1 MNHEY and CDR2 SVGAGI. Comments on this clonotype: Its matching antigen is unknown.

What was sequenced was blood, either unsorted or a sorted T cell fraction (not recorded which). V is TRBV6-5 and J is TRBJ2-2; a possible D gene is TRBD2 (5 bases). The sequence was obtained from a male donor with ankylosing spondylitis. CDR3: CASSYDREVTGELFF. DNA for the CDR3: TGTGCCAGCAGTTACGATCGGGAAGTCACCGGGGAGCTGTTTTTT.